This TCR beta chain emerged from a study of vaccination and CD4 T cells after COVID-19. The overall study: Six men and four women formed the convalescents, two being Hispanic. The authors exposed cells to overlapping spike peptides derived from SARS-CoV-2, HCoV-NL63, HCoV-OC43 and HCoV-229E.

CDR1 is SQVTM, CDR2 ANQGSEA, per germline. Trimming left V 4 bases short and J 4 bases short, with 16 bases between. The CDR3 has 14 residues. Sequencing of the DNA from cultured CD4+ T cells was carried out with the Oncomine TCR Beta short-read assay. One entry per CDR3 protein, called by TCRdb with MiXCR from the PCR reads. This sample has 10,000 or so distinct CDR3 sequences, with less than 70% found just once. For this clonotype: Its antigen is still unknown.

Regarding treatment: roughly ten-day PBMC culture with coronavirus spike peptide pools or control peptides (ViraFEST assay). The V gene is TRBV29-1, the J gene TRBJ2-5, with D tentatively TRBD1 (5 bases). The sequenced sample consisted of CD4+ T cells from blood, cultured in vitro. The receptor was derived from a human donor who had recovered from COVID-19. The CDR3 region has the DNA TGCAGCGTTGTTGGCTCAGGGATAGGAGAGACCCAGTACTTC. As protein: CSVVGSGIGETQYF. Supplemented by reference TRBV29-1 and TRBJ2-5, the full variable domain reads SAVISQKPSRDICQRGTSLTIQCQVDSQVTMMFWYRQQPGQSLTLIATANQGSEATYESGFVIDKFPISRPNLTFSTLTVSNMSPEDSSIYLCSVVGSGIGETQYFGPGTRLLVL.